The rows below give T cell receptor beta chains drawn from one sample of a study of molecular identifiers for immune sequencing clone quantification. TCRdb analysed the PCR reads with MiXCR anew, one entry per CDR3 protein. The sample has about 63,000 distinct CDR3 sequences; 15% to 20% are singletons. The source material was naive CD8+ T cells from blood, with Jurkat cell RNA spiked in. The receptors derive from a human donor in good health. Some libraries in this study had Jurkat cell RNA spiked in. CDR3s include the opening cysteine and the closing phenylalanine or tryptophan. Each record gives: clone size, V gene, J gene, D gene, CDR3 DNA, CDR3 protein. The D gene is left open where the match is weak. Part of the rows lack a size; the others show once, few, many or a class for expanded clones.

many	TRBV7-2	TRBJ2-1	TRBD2	TGTGCCAGCAGCTTAAGCCCGGCGGGGGTATACAATGAGCAGTTCTTC	CASSLSPAGVYNEQFF
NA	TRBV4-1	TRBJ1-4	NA	TGCGCCAGCAGCCAAGATGTAACAGGTGGACTGTTTTTT	CASSQDVTGGLFF
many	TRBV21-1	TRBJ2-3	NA	TGTGCCAGCATCCCTAACAGGGAAAGGTGCACAGATACGCAGTATTTT	CASIPNRERCTDTQYF
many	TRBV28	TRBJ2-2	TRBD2	TGTGCCAGCAGTCCTGGACTAGCGGGAGGTACGACCGGGGAGCTGTTTTTT	CASSPGLAGGTTGELFF
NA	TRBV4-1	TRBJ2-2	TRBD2	TGCGCCAGCAGCCAAGTTTTTGGGGGGGAGGGGTTGGACACCGGGGAGCTGTTTTTT	CASSQVFGGEGLDTGELFF
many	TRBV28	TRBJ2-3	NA	TGTGCCAGCAGTCAAGGGTACCGACAGACCAGGCGCCCAGATACGCAGTATTTT	CASSQGYRQTRRPDTQYF
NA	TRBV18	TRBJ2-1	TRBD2	TGTGCCAGCTCCCGCGGGGGAAGCTCCTACAATGAGCAGTTCTTC	CASSRGGSSYNEQFF
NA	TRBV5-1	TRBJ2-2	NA	TGCGCCAGCAGCTGGGACGGGCCGGGGCTGTTTTTT	CASSWDGPGLFF
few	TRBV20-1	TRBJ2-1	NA	TGCAGTGCGCCACAGGGTTTCGGCCCTTACAATGAGCAGTTCTTC	CSAPQGFGPYNEQFF
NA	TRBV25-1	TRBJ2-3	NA	TGTGCCAGCAGTGAATCTTTAGCGAAATACACAGATACGCAGTATTTT	CASSESLAKYTDTQYF
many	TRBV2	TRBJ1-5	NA	TGTGCCAGCAGCGAGGAGACAGCGATCAATCAGCCCCAGCATTTT	CASSEETAINQPQHF
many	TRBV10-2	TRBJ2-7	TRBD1	TGCGCCAGCAGTGAAGGGGACAGGGGTTGGTCCTACGAGCAGTACTTC	CASSEGDRGWSYEQYF
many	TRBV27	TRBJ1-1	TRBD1	TGTGCCAGCAGGAGGACAGGGACCACTGAAGCTTTCTTT	CASRRTGTTEAFF
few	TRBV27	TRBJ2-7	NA	TGTGCCAGCAGTCCCGCGTCGGGGGCAGCCGAGCAGTACTTC	CASSPASGAAEQYF
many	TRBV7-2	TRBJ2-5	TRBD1	TGTGCCAGCAGCTTAGGGACAGGGTACCAAGAGACCCAGTACTTC	CASSLGTGYQETQYF
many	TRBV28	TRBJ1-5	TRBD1	TGTGCCAGCCGGAGACAGGGAGTGAGCAATCAGCCCCAGCATTTT	CASRRQGVSNQPQHF
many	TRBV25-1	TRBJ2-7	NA	TGTGCCAGCAGTGACCGCGGGTCCCCCTCCTACGAGCAGTACTTC	CASSDRGSPSYEQYF
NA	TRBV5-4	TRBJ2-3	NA	TGTGCCAGCAGCTCGCCCCTACTAGCCGCAGATACGCAGTATTTT	CASSSPLLAADTQYF
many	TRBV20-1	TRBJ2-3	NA	TGCAGTGCTAGAGATGACCGTTATGATCCCCTAACAGATACGCAGTATTTT	CSARDDRYDPLTDTQYF
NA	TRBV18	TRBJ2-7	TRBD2	TGTGCCAGCTCACCTTTTTTACGGGAGGACCCTTACGAGCAGTACTTC	CASSPFLREDPYEQYF
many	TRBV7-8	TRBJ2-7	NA	TGTGCCAGCAGCCACGTAGGAAACGAGCAGTACTTC	CASSHVGNEQYF
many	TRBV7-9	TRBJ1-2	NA	TGTGCCAGCAGCGCCCCGGTCCAGGCCGCTAACTATGGCTACACCTTC	CASSAPVQAANYGYTF
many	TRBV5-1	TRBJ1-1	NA	TGCGCCAGCAGCTTGGAGGAATCAAGGTCGGGCACTGAAGCTTTCTTT	CASSLEESRSGTEAFF
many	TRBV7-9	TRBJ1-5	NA	TGTGCCAGCAGCTTACCCGGCAGCAATCAGCCCCAGCATTTT	CASSLPGSNQPQHF
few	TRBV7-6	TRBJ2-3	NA	TGTGCCAGCAGCAATTCGGGCAGTTCGGGAGATACGCAGTATTTT	CASSNSGSSGDTQYF
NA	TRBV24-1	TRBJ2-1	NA	TGTGCCACCACCGCCCATGGGGAGGAAGAGCAGTTCTTC	CATTAHGEEEQFF
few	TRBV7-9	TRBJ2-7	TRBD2	TGTGCCAGCAGCTTAGGGGGGTGGCTAGCGGGAGTGGACGAGCAGTACTTC	CASSLGGWLAGVDEQYF
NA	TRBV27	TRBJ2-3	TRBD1	TGTGCCAGCAACACAGGGACAGGGTACACAGATACGCAGTATTTT	CASNTGTGYTDTQYF
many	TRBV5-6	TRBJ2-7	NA	TGTGCCAGCAGCTCTACTCCAGGGTACGAGCAGTACTTC	CASSSTPGYEQYF
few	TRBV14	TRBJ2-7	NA	TGTGCCAGCAGCCAAGACTGGGGGCTCGAGCAGTACTTC	CASSQDWGLEQYF
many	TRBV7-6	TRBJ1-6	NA	TGTGCCAGCAGCCCGATGGGTTCACCCCTCCACTTT	CASSPMGSPLHF
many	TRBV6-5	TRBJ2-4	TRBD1	TGTGCCAGCAGTCCCTCCCAGGGGGACGGATTGAGCATTCAGTACTTC	CASSPSQGDGLSIQYF
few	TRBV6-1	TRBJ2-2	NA	TGTGCCAGCAGTGAAGAGGGTGATGGGGTCCCAAGGGTATTAGCGAACACCGGGGAGCTGTTTTTT	CASSEEGDGVPRVLANTGELFF
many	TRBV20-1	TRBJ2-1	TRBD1	TGCAGTGCTAGGAACAGGGGGCATTACAATGAGCAGTTCTTC	CSARNRGHYNEQFF
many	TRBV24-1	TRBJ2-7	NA	TGTGCCACCAGTGATAGCAGGGGTATTGGATACGAGCAGTACTTC	CATSDSRGIGYEQYF
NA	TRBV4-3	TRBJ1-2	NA	TGCGCCAGCAGCCAAGATCGGGGGGGTAGTGGCTACACCTTC	CASSQDRGGSGYTF
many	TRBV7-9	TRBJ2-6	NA	TGTGCCAGCAGCTCCAGAGTTGCGGTATCAGGGGCCAACGTCCTGACTTTC	CASSSRVAVSGANVLTF
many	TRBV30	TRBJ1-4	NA	TGTGCCTGGAACATCGGGGGTCTGAATGAAAAACTGTTTTTT	CAWNIGGLNEKLFF
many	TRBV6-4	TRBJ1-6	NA	TGTGCCAGCAGCACCGGGGGTGTGGATTCACCCCTCCACTTT	CASSTGGVDSPLHF
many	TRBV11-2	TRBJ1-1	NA	TGTGCCAGCAGCCAGGGGCGGGGGACATCGGTGAACACTGAAGCTTTCTTT	CASSQGRGTSVNTEAFF
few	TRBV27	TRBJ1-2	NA	TGTGCCAGCAGTTTATCTCGGACAGCTAACTATGGCTACACCTTC	CASSLSRTANYGYTF
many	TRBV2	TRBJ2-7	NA	TGTGCCAGCAGGCCCACCGGGGGTGTGCTCTCCTACGAGCAGTACTTC	CASRPTGGVLSYEQYF
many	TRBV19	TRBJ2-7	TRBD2	TGTGCCAGTAGTATCGCGGCTAGCGGGGACTACGAGCAGTACTTC	CASSIAASGDYEQYF
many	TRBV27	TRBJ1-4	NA	TGTGCCAGCAGTACCGGTACGAGAACTAATGAAAAACTGTTTTTT	CASSTGTRTNEKLFF
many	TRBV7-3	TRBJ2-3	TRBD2	TGTGCCAGCAGCCTAAGGGGACTAGCGGGAGGGGAGACAGATACGCAGTATTTT	CASSLRGLAGGETDTQYF
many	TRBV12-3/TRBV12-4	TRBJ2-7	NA	TGTGCCAGCAGTCCGCCCCTAGGCGATCAGTACGAGCAGTACTTC	CASSPPLGDQYEQYF
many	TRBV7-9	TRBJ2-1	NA	TGTGCCAGCAGCTCGACTAGTAGTGCACGTGGTGAGCAGTTCTTC	CASSSTSSARGEQFF
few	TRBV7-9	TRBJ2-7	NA	TGTGCCAGCAGCGACACGGGACTGCCCTACGAGCAGTACTTC	CASSDTGLPYEQYF
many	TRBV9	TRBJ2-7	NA	TGTGCCAGCAGCGATGGGGGCTACGAGCAGTACTTC	CASSDGGYEQYF
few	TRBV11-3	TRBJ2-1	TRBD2	TGTGCCAGCAGCTTAGATACGGGCGGGAGGGCCTACAATGAGCAGTTCTTC	CASSLDTGGRAYNEQFF
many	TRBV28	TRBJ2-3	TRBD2	TGTGCCAGCAGTTCACCGATTAGCGGGAAGGGGGATACGCAGTATTTT	CASSSPISGKGDTQYF